The 6 T cell receptor beta chains below all came from one sample that was sequenced in a study of T cells after posttransplantation cyclophosphamide. The table came from immunoSEQ multiplex PCR; TCRdb's copy has only in-frame clones and leaves some out. Recorded here are about 30,000 clones, with no singletons, and the ten leading clones hold 2.7%. Sequenced input: PBMCs. The source is a woman aged 55-75 years in good health, CMV-negative, and a related stem cell transplant donor.

The rearrangement joins TRBV14 to TRBJ2-7; TRBD2 matches 7 bases. Germline trimming cut 1 base from V and 2 bases from J; bases unmatched to any gene: 5. The CDR3 contains 15 residues. Germline V gene data show CDR1 as SGHDN and CDR2 as FVKESK. As DNA, the CDR3 is TGTGCCAGCAGCCAAGTAGCGGGTTACCCCTACGAGCAGTACTTC. This translates into CASSQVAGYPYEQYF.

Ten or more counts support this clone. The genes are TRBV6-5 and TRBJ1-4; possible D gene TRBD1, 5 bases. Germline V gene lookup returns CDR1 MNHEY and CDR2 SVGAGI. V dropped 5 bases and J dropped 4 bases, with 8 bases sitting between them. This CDR3 is 13 amino acids long. DNA of the CDR3: TGTGCCAGCAGTGACAGATATAATGAAAAACTGTTTTTT. Protein product: CASSDRYNEKLFF.

This clone occurred a few times. The gene calls are TRBV28 and TRBJ1-5, with 12 nucleotides matching TRBD1. This CDR3 contains 21 residues. J lost 2 bases, V lost 3 bases, and 17 bases had no gene match. Germline values: CDR1 MDHEN, CDR2 SYDVKM. The CDR3 spells CASSFWFYVPGQGAGNQPQHF. The CDR3 DNA reads as TGTGCCAGCAGTTTTTGGTTCTATGTCCCGGGACAGGGGGCCGGCAATCAGCCCCAGCATTTT.

Ten or more counts support this clone. The V gene is TRBV12-3 or TRBV12-4, the J gene TRBJ2-7; 8 nucleotides agree with TRBD1. Trimming removed 7 bases from V and 4 bases from J; junction bases left unmatched: 12. The CDR3 runs 15 residues. As DNA, the CDR3 is TGTGCCAGCACTTTTAGGGGCAGGGGGCCTTACGAGCAGTACTTC. Its protein is CASTFRGRGPYEQYF.

This clone was picked up many times. V usage is TRBV7-9 and J usage is TRBJ2-5, with 9 nucleotides matching TRBD2. V lost 0 bases and J lost 4; bases outside the gene matches: 6. CDR3 length: 16 residues. Germline CDR1 is SEHNR and CDR2 is FQNEAQ (reference sequence). The CDR3 bases are TGTGCCAGCAGCTTAGCGGGTAGCGGGGGCGGAGAGACCCAGTACTTC. Its protein product is CASSLAGSGGGETQYF.

This clone was detected only a few times. The V call is TRBV5-1, the J call TRBJ1-4, with 11 bases identical to TRBD1. V lost 4 bases to trimming and J lost 7 bases; unmatched junction nucleotides: 9. This CDR3 has 16 amino acids. Germline V gene sequence: CDR1 SGHRS, CDR2 YFSETQ. The CDR3 DNA is TGCGCCAGCAGCCTGGGACAGGGGGGTGAGGGTGAAAAACTGTTTTTT. Protein product: CASSLGQGGEGEKLFF.